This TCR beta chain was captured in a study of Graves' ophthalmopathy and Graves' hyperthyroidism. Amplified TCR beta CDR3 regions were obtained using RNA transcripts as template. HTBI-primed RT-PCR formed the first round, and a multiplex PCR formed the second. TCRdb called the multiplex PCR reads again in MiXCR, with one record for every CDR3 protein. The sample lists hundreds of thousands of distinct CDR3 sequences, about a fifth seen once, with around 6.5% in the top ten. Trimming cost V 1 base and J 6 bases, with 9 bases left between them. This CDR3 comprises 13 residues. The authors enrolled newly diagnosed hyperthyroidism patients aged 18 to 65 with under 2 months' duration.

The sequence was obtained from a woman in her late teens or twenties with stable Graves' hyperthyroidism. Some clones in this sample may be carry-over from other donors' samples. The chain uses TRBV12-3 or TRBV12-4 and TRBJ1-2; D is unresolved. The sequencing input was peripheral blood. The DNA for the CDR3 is TGTGCCAGCAGTTTAGTTCCTTGGGATGGCTACACCTTC. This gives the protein CASSLVPWDGYTF.